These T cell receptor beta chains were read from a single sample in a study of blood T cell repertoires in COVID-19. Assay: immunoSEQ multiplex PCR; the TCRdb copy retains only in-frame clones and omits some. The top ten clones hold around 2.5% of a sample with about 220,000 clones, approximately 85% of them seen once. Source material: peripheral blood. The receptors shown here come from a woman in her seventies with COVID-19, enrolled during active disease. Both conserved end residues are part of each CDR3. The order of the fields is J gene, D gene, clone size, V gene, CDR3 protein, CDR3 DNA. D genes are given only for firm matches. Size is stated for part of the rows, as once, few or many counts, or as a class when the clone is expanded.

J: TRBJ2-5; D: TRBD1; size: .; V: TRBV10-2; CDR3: CASSESKGAGETQYF; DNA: TGCGCCAGCAGTGAGTCGAAGGGGGCAGGGGAGACCCAGTACTTC
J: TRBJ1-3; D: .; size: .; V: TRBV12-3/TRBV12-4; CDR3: CASTVQAGNTIYF; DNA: TGTGCCAGCACTGTTCAGGCTGGAAACACCATATATTTT
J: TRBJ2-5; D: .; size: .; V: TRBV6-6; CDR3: CASSPLAETQYF; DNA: TGTGCCAGCAGTCCCCTAGCGGAGACCCAGTACTTC
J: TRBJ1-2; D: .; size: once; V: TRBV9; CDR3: CASSTWYGYTF; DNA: TGTGCCAGCAGCACATGGTATGGCTACACCTTC
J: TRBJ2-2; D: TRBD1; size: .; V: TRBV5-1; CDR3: CASSLGQTNTGELFF; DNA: TGCGCCAGCAGCCTGGGACAGACGAACACCGGGGAGCTGTTTTTT
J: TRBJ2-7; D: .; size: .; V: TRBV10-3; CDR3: CAISEAGASYEQYF; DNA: TGTGCCATCAGTGAGGCGGGGGCTTCCTACGAGCAGTACTTC
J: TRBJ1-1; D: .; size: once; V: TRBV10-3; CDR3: CAISDSGGTTEAFF; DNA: TGTGCCATCAGTGACTCCGGAGGGACCACTGAAGCTTTCTTT
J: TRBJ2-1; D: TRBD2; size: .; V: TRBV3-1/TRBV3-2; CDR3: CASSQGLAVRSNEQFF; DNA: TGTGCCAGCAGCCAGGGACTAGCGGTAAGAAGCAATGAGCAGTTCTTC
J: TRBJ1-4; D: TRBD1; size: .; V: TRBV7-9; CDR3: CASSKTGGAGEKLFF; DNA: TGTGCCAGCAGCAAGACAGGGGGCGCTGGGGAAAAACTGTTTTTT
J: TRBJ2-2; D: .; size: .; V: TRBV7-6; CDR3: CASSLTGSANTGELFF; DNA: TGTGCCAGCAGCTTAACGGGTAGCGCGAACACCGGGGAGCTGTTTTTT
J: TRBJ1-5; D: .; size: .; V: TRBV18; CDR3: CASSLDRNNQPQHF; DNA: TGTGCCAGCTCGCTGGACAGAAATAATCAGCCCCAGCATTTT
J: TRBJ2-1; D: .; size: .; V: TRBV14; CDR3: CASSQDLAGEQFF; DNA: TGTGCCAGCAGCCAAGATCTTGCGGGGGAGCAGTTCTTC
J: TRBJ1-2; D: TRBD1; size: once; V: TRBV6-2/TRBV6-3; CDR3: CASSYERQGNGYTF; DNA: TGTGCCAGCAGTTACGAAAGACAGGGGAACGGCTACACCTTC
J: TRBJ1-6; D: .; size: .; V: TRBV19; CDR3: CASSIDRTANNSPLHF; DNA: TGTGCCAGTAGTATAGACCGTACAGCAAATAATTCACCCCTCCACTTT
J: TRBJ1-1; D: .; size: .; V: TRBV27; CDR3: CASSSPERNTEAFF; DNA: TGTGCCAGCAGTTCGCCGGAGCGAAACACTGAAGCTTTCTTT
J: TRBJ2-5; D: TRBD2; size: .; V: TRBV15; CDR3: CATSRAQKLAGGETQYF; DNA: TGTGCCACCAGCAGAGCCCAAAAACTAGCGGGGGGCGAGACCCAGTACTTC
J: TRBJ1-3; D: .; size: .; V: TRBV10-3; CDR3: CAISASSALNSGNTIYF; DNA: TGTGCCATCAGTGCTAGTTCCGCACTCAACTCTGGAAACACCATATATTTT
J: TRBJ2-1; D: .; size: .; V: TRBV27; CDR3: CASRQRDTHDNEQFF; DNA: TGTGCCAGCAGACAGCGGGACACCCATGACAATGAGCAGTTCTTC
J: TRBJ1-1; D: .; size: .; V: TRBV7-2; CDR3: CASSFSPNTEAFF; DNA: TGTGCCAGCAGCTTCTCCCCGAACACTGAAGCTTTCTTT
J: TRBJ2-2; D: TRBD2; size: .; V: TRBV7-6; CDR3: CASSLASGGAHAGELFF; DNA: TGTGCCAGCAGCTTAGCTAGCGGGGGAGCTCACGCCGGGGAGCTGTTTTTT
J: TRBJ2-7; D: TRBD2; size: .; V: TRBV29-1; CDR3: CSVARGVGYEQYF; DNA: TGCAGCGTTGCCCGGGGGGTGGGCTACGAGCAGTACTTC
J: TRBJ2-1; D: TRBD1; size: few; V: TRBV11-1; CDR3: CASSLYWDREVNEQFF; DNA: TGTGCCAGCAGCTTATACTGGGACAGGGAGGTCAATGAGCAGTTCTTC
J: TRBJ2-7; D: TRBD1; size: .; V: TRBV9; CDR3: CASSVGQGAYEQYF; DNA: TGTGCCAGCAGCGTAGGACAGGGGGCGTACGAGCAGTACTTC
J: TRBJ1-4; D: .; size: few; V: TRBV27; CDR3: CASSPQGIPTNEKLFF; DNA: TGTGCCAGCAGCCCACAGGGAATCCCCACTAATGAAAAACTGTTTTTT
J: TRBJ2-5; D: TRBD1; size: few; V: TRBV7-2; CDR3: CASSLASPTGLETQYF; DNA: TGTGCCAGCAGCTTAGCCTCGCCGACAGGGCTCGAGACCCAGTACTTC
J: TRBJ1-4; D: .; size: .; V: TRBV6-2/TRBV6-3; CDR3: CASSRGANEKLFF; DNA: TGTGCCAGCAGCCGGGGAGCTAATGAAAAACTGTTTTTT
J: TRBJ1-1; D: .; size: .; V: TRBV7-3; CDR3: CASSSDGRGFMNTEAFF; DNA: TGTGCCAGCAGCTCGGACGGCCGAGGGTTCATGAACACTGAAGCTTTCTTT
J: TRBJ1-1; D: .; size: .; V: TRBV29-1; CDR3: CSVDLGGTEAFF; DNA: TGCAGCGTTGACTTGGGAGGGACTGAAGCTTTCTTT
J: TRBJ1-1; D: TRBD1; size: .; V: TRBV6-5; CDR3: CASRTGAVAEAFF; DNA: TGTGCCAGCAGGACAGGGGCAGTGGCTGAAGCTTTCTTT
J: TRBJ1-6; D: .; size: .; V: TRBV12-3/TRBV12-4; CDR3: CASSLRVSPLHF; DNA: TGTGCCAGCAGCCTCCGGGTCTCACCCCTCCACTTT
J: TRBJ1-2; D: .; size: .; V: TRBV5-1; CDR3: CASSLEIGFHGYTF; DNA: TGCGCCAGCAGCTTGGAGATCGGTTTCCATGGCTACACCTTC
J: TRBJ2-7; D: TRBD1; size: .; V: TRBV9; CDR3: CASSVEGAGQYF; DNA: TGTGCCAGCAGCGTAGAGGGGGCTGGGCAGTACTTC
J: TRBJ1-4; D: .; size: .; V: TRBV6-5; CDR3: CASSYSAGLDEKLFF; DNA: TGTGCCAGCAGTTACTCGGCCGGACTCGATGAAAAACTGTTTTTT
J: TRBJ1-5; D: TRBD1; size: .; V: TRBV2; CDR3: CARGQGRNQPQHF; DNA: TGTGCCAGGGGACAGGGCCGCAATCAGCCCCAGCATTTT
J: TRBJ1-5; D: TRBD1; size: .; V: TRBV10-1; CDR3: CASSEARDRVYSNQPQHF; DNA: TGCGCCAGCAGTGAGGCCCGGGACAGGGTATATAGCAATCAGCCCCAGCATTTT
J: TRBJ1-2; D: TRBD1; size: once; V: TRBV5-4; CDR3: CASSSPGQGPGYTF; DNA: TGTGCCAGCAGCTCCCCGGGACAGGGACCTGGCTACACCTTC
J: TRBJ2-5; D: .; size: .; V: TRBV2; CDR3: CASSTGPETQYF; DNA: TGTGCCAGCAGTACAGGGCCCGAGACCCAGTACTTC
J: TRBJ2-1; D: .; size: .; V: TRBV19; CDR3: CASSMADYNEQFF; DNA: TGTGCCAGTAGTATGGCAGACTACAATGAGCAGTTCTTC
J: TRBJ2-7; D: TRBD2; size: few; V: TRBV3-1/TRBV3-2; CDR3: CASSQGLAHPYEQYF; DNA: TGTGCCAGCAGCCAGGGACTAGCTCACCCCTACGAGCAGTACTTC
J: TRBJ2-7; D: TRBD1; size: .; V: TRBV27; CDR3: CASSSGGAGYEQYF; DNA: TGTGCCAGCAGTTCAGGGGGCGCCGGCTACGAGCAGTACTTC
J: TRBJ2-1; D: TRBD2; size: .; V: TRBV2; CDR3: CASSDWVAGGNEQFF; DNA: TGTGCCAGCAGTGATTGGGTAGCGGGAGGCAATGAGCAGTTCTTC